These 10 T cell receptor beta chains share one sample of origin, sequenced in a study of T cell changes during pregnancy in multiple sclerosis. TCRdb's copy holds only in-frame clones and misses some; the assay was immunoSEQ multiplex PCR. The data show 100,000 to 110,000 clones, approximately 90% seen once. The sequenced sample was peripheral blood, obtained after pregnancy. The receptors stem from a female donor with multiple sclerosis, enrolled in a pregnancy study.

The genes are TRBV19 and TRBJ2-7; a possible D gene is TRBD1 (5 bases). Germline V gene lookup returns CDR1 LNHDA and CDR2 SQIVND (reference sequence). CDR3 length: 13 amino acids. Trimming took 5 bases from V and 0 from J, leaving 8 bases between them. The CDR3 DNA reads TGTGCCAGTAGTCAGGGATACTCCTACGAGCAGTACTTC. Translating it yields CASSQGYSYEQYF.

The V gene is TRBV18, the J gene TRBJ1-1; 7 nucleotides agree with TRBD1. This CDR3 is built from 13 residues. The V gene's germline CDR1 is KGHSH and CDR2 LQKENI. J gave up 3 bases and V 4 bases, and 2 bases lay outside the gene matches. The CDR3 bases are TGTGCCAGCTCACTCACAGGGGACACTGAAGCTTTCTTT. Encoded protein: CASSLTGDTEAFF.

The chain has TRBV19 and TRBJ1-5; no definite D call. Germline CDR1 is LNHDA and CDR2 is SQIVND (reference sequence). This CDR3 has 13 residues. V dropped 1 base and J dropped 6 bases, with 7 bases sitting between them. The CDR3 loop reads CASSIVEVQPQHF. The DNA for the CDR3 is TGTGCCAGTAGTATAGTTGAGGTTCAGCCCCAGCATTTT.

This clone was picked up one time. The V gene is TRBV9, the J gene TRBJ2-5, with TRBD1 as a possible D gene (6 bases). CDR1 SGDLS and CDR2 YYNGEE come from the germline V gene. This CDR3 spans 15 amino acids. The V end was cut by 0 bases, the J end by 5 bases, with 14 bases between. Here the CDR3 DNA reads TGTGCCAGCAGCGTAGCTGGACAGCTCGGGGAGACCCAGTACTTC. Translation gives CASSVAGQLGETQYF.

V and J are TRBV28 and TRBJ2-3; unclear D gene. Germline values: CDR1 MDHEN, CDR2 SYDVKM. The CDR3 loop spans 15 amino acids. Trimming removed 3 bases at V and 0 bases at J, with 10 bases between. The CDR3 spells CASSFPLDSTDTQYF. The DNA for the CDR3 is TGTGCCAGCAGTTTCCCTCTAGATAGCACAGATACGCAGTATTTT. The full variable domain, completed using reference TRBV28 and TRBJ2-3, is DVKVTQSSRYLVKRTGEKVFLECVQDMDHENMFWYRQDPGLGLRLIYFSYDVKMKEKGDIPEGYSVSREKKERFSLILESASTNQTSMYLCASSFPLDSTDTQYFGPGTRLTVL.

The genes are TRBV7-2 and TRBJ2-2, with D possibly being TRBD2 (5 bases). Germline V lookup: CDR1 SGHTA, CDR2 FQGNSA. V lost 6 bases and J 4 bases, leaving 15 bases between the germline ends. The CDR3 is 15 residues long. The CDR3 protein is CASSPSTSPTGELFF. DNA of the CDR3: TGTGCCAGCAGTCCATCAACTAGTCCCACCGGGGAGCTGTTTTTT.

The chain carries TRBV5-4 and TRBJ2-5, with TRBD2 identical over 12 bases. Germline V gene data show CDR1 as SGHNT and CDR2 as YYREEE (reference sequence). V shed 0 bases and J 8 bases; nucleotides not matched to a gene: 8. The CDR3 is 16 amino acids. CDR3 in DNA: TGTGCCAGCAGCTTGGGGACTAGCGGGGACTGGAACACCCAGTACTTC. This sequence encodes CASSLGTSGDWNTQYF.

This chain links TRBV13 with TRBJ2-7; D possibly corresponds to TRBD2 (6 bases). CDR1 and CDR2 (germline): PRHDT, FYEKMQ (reference sequence). This CDR3 has 14 residues. Trimming stripped 3 bases from V and 6 bases from J, with 15 bases between. This CDR3 is CASSFGSGDSEQYF. DNA for the CDR3: TGTGCCAGCAGCTTTGGTAGCGGCGATTCCGAGCAGTACTTC.

The J gene is TRBJ2-7, the V gene TRBV30, with TRBD2 matching 7 bases. The CDR3 runs to 12 residues. J gave up 7 bases and V 0 bases, and 3 bases lay outside the gene matches. Germline CDR1 GTSNPN, CDR2 SVGIG (reference sequence). CDR3 nucleotide sequence: TGTGCCTGGAGTGTTTGGGGGGGGGAGCAGTACTTC. Encoded protein: CAWSVWGGEQYF.

This chain connects TRBV5-6 to TRBJ1-5; TRBD1 matches at 7 bases. The junction had 5 bases not matched to a gene; V was cut back by 0 bases and J by 5 bases. Germline V gene data show CDR1 as SGHDT and CDR2 as YYEEEE. The CDR3 is 15 residues long. The CDR3 is CASSLGLGGDQPQHF. The CDR3 bases are TGTGCCAGCAGCTTGGGTCTAGGGGGCGATCAGCCCCAGCATTTT.